Presented here are 6 T cell receptor beta chains from one specimen sequenced in a study of cytomegalovirus exposure and HLA in healthy donors. Both 60 Vbeta primers and 13 Jbeta primers went into the PCR. Using immunoSEQ multiplex PCR, the repertoire was profiled, and TCRdb retains in-frame clones only, with some absent. The sample yields roughly 190,000 clones, around 84% seen once. Sequencing was done on a sample of PBMCs. These receptors originate from a woman aged 18 to 35 in good health and CMV-seronegative.

The V and J genes are TRBV9 and TRBJ1-1; 9 bases are shared with TRBD1. The germline CDR1 and CDR2 sequences are SGDLS and YYNGEE. The CDR3 extends over 15 amino acids. V dropped 1 base and J dropped 6; count of bases not matched to a gene: 7. The CDR3 protein is CASSVSTGGSAEAFF. DNA of the CDR3: TGTGCCAGCAGCGTATCGACAGGGGGTAGCGCTGAAGCTTTCTTT.

The chain recombines TRBV28 with TRBJ2-3; 9 bases are shared with TRBD1. The trim removed 5 bases at V and 4 bases at J, leaving 4 bases unmatched. Germline-derived CDR1 and CDR2 are MDHEN and SYDVKM. The CDR3 loop spans 14 amino acids. The CDR3 DNA follows: TGTGCCAGCAGTAAACAGGGGGCGGCAGATACGCAGTATTTT. Translating gives CASSKQGAADTQYF.

The chain uses TRBV9 and TRBJ2-5, with TRBD2 matching 11 bases. Near its end, the DNA agrees better with TRBJ2-7, so the J call may be wrong. This CDR3 region has 15 residues. Germline lookup yields CDR1 SGDLS and CDR2 YYNGEE. CDR3 sequence reads: CASSVGSLAGDEQYF. CDR3 nucleotides: TGTGCCAGCAGCGTGGGTTCACTAGCGGGAGACGAGCAGTACTTC.

V usage is TRBV6-5 and J usage is TRBJ1-6; 7 bases are a match to TRBD1. The V segment lost 6 bases and the J segment 7 bases; nucleotides outside the gene matches: 6. The germline gives CDR1 MNHEY, CDR2 SVGAGI. The CDR3 spans 14 residues. CDR3 in DNA: TGTGCCAGCAGCCGGACAGGCCCCAATTCACCCCTCCACTTT. Encoded protein: CASSRTGPNSPLHF.

This chain links TRBV6-5 with TRBJ1-1, with 9 bases lining up with TRBD1. V was clipped by 8 bases and J by 5 bases; unmatched bases: 9. From germline, CDR1 is MNHEY and CDR2 SVGAGI. CDR3 length: 14 amino acids. Here the CDR3 DNA reads TGTGCCAGCTCCTGGGGACAGGGACGGACTGAAGCTTTCTTT. It is translated as CASSWGQGRTEAFF.

V and J are TRBV2 and TRBJ1-1; D perhaps matches TRBD1 (6 bases). Looked up from germline, CDR1 is SNHLY and CDR2 is FYNNEI. The CDR3 spans 13 residues. Trimming removed 6 bases at V and 8 bases at J, with 16 bases between. The CDR3 DNA reads TGTGCCAGCAGCCCCGAGGGGGGGCGGGAAGCTTTCTTT. Its protein is CASSPEGGREAFF. The full variable domain, with the rest looked up from reference TRBV2 and TRBJ1-1, is EPEVTQTPSHQVTQMGQEVILRCVPISNHLYFYWYRQILGQKVEFLVSFYNNEISEKSEIFDDQFSVERPDGSNFTLKIRSTKLEDSAMYFCASSPEGGREAFFGQGTRLTVV.